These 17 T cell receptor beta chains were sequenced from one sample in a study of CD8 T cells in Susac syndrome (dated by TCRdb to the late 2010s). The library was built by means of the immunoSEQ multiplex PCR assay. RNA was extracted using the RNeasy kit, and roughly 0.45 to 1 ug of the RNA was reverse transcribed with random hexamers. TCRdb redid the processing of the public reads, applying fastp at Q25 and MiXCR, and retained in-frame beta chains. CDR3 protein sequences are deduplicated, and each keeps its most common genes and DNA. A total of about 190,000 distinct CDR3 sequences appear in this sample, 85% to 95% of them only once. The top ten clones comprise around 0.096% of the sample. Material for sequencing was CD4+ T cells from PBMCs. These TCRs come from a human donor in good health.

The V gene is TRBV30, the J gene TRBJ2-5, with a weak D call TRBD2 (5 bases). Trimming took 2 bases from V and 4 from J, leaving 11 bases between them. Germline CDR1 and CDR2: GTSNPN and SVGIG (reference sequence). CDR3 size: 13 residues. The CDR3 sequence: CAWSHGVGETQYF. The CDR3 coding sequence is TGTGCCTGGAGTCACGGGGTGGGAGAGACCCAGTACTTC.

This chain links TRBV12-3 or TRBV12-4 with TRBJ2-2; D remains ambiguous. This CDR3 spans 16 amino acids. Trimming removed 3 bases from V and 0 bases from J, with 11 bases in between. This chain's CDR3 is CASSFSVDSNTGELFF. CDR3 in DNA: TGTGCCAGCAGTTTCTCCGTCGACTCGAACACCGGGGAGCTGTTTTTT.

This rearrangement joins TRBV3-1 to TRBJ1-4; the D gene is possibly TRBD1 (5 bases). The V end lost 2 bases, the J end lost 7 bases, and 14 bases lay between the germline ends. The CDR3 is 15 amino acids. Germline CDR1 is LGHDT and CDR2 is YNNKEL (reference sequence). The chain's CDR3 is CASSQPFGGGEKLFF. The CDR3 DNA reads TGTGCCAGCAGCCAACCCTTCGGGGGAGGTGAAAAACTGTTTTTT.

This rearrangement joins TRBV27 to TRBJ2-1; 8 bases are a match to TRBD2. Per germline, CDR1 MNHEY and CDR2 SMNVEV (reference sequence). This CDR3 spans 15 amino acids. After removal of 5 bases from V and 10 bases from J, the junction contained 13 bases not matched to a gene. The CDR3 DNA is TGTGCCAGCAGTCCCCAGCGGGGGACCGTCGGGGAGCAGTTCTTC. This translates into CASSPQRGTVGEQFF.

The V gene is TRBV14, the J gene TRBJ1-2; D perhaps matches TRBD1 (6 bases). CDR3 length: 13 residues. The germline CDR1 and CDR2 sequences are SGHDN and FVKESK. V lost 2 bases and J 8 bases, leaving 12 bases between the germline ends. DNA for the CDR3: TGTGCCAGCAGCCAAAGTAAAGGGGGGGGCTACACCTTC. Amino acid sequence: CASSQSKGGGYTF.

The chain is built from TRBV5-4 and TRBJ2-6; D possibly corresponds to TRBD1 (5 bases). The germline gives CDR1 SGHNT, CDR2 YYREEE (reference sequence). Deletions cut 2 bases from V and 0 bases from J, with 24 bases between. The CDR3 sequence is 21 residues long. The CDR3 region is CASSFILAGIRVSSGANVLTF. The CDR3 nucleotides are TGTGCCAGCAGCTTTATTTTGGCAGGGATTAGGGTAAGCTCTGGGGCCAACGTCCTGACTTTC.

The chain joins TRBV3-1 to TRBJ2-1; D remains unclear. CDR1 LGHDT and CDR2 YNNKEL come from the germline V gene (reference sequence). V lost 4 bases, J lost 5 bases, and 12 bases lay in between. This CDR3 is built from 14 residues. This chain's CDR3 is CASSPPDLHNEQFF. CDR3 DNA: TGTGCCAGCAGCCCCCCGGACCTTCACAATGAGCAGTTCTTC.

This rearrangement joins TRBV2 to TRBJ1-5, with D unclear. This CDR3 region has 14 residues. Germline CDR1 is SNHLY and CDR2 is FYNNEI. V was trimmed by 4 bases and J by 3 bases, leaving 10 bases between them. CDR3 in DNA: TGTGCCAGCAGTGGAGACACCCACAATCAGCCCCAGCATTTT. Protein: CASSGDTHNQPQHF. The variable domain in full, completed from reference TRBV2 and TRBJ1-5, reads EPEVTQTPSHQVTQMGQEVILRCVPISNHLYFYWYRQILGQKVEFLVSFYNNEISEKSEIFDDQFSVERPDGSNFTLKIRSTKLEDSAMYFCASSGDTHNQPQHFGDGTRLSIL.

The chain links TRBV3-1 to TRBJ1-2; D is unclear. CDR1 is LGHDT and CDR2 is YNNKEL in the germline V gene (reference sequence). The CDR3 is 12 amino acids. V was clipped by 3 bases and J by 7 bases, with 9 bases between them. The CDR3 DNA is TGTGCCAGCAGCCAGGGAGTGGCTGGCTACACCTTC. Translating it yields CASSQGVAGYTF.

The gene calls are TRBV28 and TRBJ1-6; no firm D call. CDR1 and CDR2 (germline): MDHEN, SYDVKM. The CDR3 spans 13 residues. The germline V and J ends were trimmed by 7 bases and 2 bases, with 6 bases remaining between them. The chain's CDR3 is CASTPPYNSPLHF. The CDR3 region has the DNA TGTGCCAGCACCCCGCCCTATAATTCACCCCTCCACTTT.

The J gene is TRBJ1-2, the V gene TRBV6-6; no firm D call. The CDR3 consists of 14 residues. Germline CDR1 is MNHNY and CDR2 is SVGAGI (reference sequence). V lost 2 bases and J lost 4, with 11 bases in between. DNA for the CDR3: TGTGCCAGCAGTTACCCGGAAATGGTCTATGGCTACACCTTC. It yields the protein CASSYPEMVYGYTF.

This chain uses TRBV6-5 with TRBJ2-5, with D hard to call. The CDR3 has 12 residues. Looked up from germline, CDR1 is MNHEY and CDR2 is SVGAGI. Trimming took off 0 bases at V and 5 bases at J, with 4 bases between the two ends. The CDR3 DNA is TGTGCCAGCAGTTACTCTCCGGAGACCCAGTACTTC. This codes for CASSYSPETQYF.

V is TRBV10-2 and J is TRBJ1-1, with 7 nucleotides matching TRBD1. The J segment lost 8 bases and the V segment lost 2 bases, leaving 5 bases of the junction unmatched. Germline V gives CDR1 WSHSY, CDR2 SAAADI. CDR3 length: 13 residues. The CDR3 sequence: CASSERDSAEAFF. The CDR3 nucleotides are TGCGCCAGCAGTGAGCGGGACAGCGCAGAAGCTTTCTTT.

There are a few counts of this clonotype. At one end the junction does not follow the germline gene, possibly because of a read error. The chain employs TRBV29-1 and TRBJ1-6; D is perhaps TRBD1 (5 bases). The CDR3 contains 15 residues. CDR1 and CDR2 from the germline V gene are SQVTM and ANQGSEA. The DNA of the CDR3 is TGCAGCGTTGATGGCGGGACGGCTTATAATTCCCCCCTCCACTTT. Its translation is CSVDGGTAYNSPLHF.

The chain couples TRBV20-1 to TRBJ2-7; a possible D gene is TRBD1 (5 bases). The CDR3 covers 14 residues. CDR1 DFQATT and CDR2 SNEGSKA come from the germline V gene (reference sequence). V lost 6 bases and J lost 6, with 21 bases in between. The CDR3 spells CSAARESSIGEQYF. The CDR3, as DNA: TGCAGTGCCGCCAGGGAAAGTTCAATTGGCGAGCAGTACTTC.

The CDR3 DNA reads TGTGCCAGCAGCGTAGAAGTGGGGGCCGTCCACAATGAGCAGTTCTTC. It specifies CASSVEVGAVHNEQFF. The chain employs TRBV9 and TRBJ2-1; D might be TRBD1 (6 bases). The CDR3 loop spans 16 amino acids. The germline CDR1 and CDR2 sequences are SGDLS and YYNGEE. V gave up 0 bases and J gave up 5 bases, with 15 bases separating them. The full variable domain, with the rest looked up from reference TRBV9 and TRBJ2-1, is DSGVTQTPKHLITATGQRVTLRCSPRSGDLSVYWYQQSLDQGLQFLIQYYNGEERAKGNILERFSAQQFPDLHSELNLSSLELGDSALYFCASSVEVGAVHNEQFFGPGTRLTVL.

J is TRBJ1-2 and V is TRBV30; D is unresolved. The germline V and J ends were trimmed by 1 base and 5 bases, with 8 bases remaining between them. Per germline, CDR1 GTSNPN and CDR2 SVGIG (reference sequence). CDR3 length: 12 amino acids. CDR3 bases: TGTGCCTGGAGTGGAATGGGATATGGCTACACCTTC. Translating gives CAWSGMGYGYTF.